Sequencing of this TCR beta chain was carried out in a study of radiotherapy plus CTLA-4 blockade in lung cancer. For the study at large: An objective response was seen in around a sixth of patients, and disease control in around 31%. Study-level results: Reports identified early blood T cell clone dynamics, with interferon-beta, as the best response predictor.

The table came from immunoSEQ multiplex PCR; TCRdb's copy has only in-frame clones and leaves some out. The table lists roughly 75,000 clones, more than 80% of them singletons. As concerns this clone: Its specificity is unknown.

In germline, CDR1 is LGHNA, CDR2 YNFKEQ. This CDR3 contains 11 residues. Trimming shortened V by 4 bases and J by 3 bases, and 3 bases separated the two germline ends. Sequencing used peripheral blood, obtained from a patient treated with radiotherapy plus ipilimumab. The chain combines TRBV4-2 with TRBJ1-1; no clear D. This clonotype was sampled from a human donor with non-small cell lung cancer who had stable disease on radiotherapy plus ipilimumab. The CDR3 nucleotides read TGTGCCAGCAGCCTAGACACTGAAGCTTTCTTT. Translated: CASSLDTEAFF.